The 7 T cell receptor beta chains reported below all come from one sample, sequenced in a study of T cells in Graves' hyperthyroidism and ophthalmopathy. Amplification targeted TCR beta CDR3 regions from RNA transcripts. The study used the HTBI primer set for a first-round RT-PCR of the TCR CDR3. TCRdb reanalysed the multiplex PCR reads using MiXCR and keeps one entry per CDR3 protein. The profile shows about 590,000 distinct CDR3 sequences, around a sixth of them singletons. Sequenced material: blood. The receptors come from a woman younger than 45 with Graves' hyperthyroidism.

V is TRBV4-1 and J is TRBJ2-7, with 10 bases that match TRBD1. From germline, CDR1 is MGHRA and CDR2 YSYEKL. Unmatched junction bases numbered 6, after V lost 2 bases and J lost 5 bases. CDR3 length: 15 amino acids. The CDR3 loop is CASSQSRDRGHEQYF. CDR3 coding DNA: TGCGCCAGCAGCCAATCCCGGGACAGGGGCCACGAGCAGTACTTC.

This clonotype was counted a few times. The chain links TRBV6-1 to TRBJ2-1; 7 bases are shared with TRBD2. This CDR3 has 14 residues. From germline, CDR1 is MNHNS and CDR2 SASEGT. The V gene end was trimmed by 3 bases and the J gene end by 15 bases; junction bases not matched to a gene: 14. CDR3 sequence reads: CASSDRLAEGKAFF. CDR3 in DNA: TGTGCCAGCAGTGACCGTCTAGCGGAGGGAAAGGCGTTCTTC.

Ten or more counts support this clonotype. The rearrangement joins TRBV30 to TRBJ1-3, with D tentatively TRBD1 (6 bases). Germline CDR1 is GTSNPN and CDR2 is SVGIG (reference sequence). The CDR3 is made up of 14 amino acids. Trimming took off 5 bases at V and 0 bases at J, with 11 bases between the two ends. CDR3 sequence (DNA): TGTGCCTGGTGGACAGCTGACTCTGGAAACACCATATATTTT. It codes for CAWWTADSGNTIYF.

V is TRBV29-1 and J is TRBJ2-2, with 15 bases aligning to TRBD2. The germline CDR1 and CDR2 sequences are SQVTM and ANQGSEA. The CDR3 runs to 16 residues. Trimming at V came to 6 bases and at J to 1 base, leaving 3 bases not matched to a gene. The CDR3 region has the DNA TGCAGCGTGGGGGGACTAGCGGGAGGGAACACCGGGGAGCTGTTTTTT. It is translated as CSVGGLAGGNTGELFF.

This clonotype occurred many times. The chain carries TRBV30 and TRBJ1-1, with D hard to call. The germline gives CDR1 GTSNPN, CDR2 SVGIG (reference sequence). This CDR3 region has 13 residues. Trimming removed 7 bases at V and 2 bases at J, with 14 bases between. CDR3 nucleotides: TGTGCCTCATACTCTACGGGCAACACTGAAGCTTTCTTT. Its translation is CASYSTGNTEAFF.

As regards this clonotype: An end of the junction does not agree with germline; a read error may underlie this. The CDR3, as DNA: TGTGCCAGCAGTTTTCCGGGACCAGCTTTCCCCGGGGAGCCGTTTTTT. Its translation: CASSFPGPAFPGEPFF. J is TRBJ2-2 and V is TRBV6-9; TRBD1 or TRBD2 may be the D gene (5 bases each). CDR1 and CDR2 (germline): MNHGY, SVAAGI. The CDR3 spans 16 residues.

This clonotype was observed at least ten times. The chain links TRBV6-1 to TRBJ2-1; D could derive from TRBD1 or TRBD2 (5 bases each). The CDR3 loop spans 14 amino acids. V dropped 6 bases and J dropped 0 bases, with 9 bases sitting between them. Germline V lookup: CDR1 MNHNS, CDR2 SASEGT. The CDR3 sequence is CASSSGRSYNEQFF. CDR3 bases: TGTGCCAGCAGCTCGGGACGCTCCTACAATGAGCAGTTCTTC.